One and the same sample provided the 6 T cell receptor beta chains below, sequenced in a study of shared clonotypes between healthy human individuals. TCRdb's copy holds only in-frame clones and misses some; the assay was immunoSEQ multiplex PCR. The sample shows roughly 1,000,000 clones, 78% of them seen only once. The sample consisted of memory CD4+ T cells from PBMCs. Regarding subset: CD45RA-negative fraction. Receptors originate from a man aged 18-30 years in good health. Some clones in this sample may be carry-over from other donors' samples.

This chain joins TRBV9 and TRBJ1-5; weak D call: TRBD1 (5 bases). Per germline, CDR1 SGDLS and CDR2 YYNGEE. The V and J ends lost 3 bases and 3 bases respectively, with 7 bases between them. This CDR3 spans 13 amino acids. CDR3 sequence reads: CASSEGVNQPQHF. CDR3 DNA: TGTGCCAGCAGCGAAGGGGTCAATCAGCCCCAGCATTTT. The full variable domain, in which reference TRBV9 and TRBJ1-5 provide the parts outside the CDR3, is DSGVTQTPKHLITATGQRVTLRCSPRSGDLSVYWYQQSLDQGLQFLIQYYNGEERAKGNILERFSAQQFPDLHSELNLSSLELGDSALYFCASSEGVNQPQHFGDGTRLSIL.

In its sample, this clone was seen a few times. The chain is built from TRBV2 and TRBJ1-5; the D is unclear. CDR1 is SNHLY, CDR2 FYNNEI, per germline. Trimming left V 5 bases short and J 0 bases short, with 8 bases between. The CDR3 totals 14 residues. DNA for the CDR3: TGTGCCAGCAGTTATACGGATAGCAATCAGCCCCAGCATTTT. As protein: CASSYTDSNQPQHF. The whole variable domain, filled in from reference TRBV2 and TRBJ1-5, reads EPEVTQTPSHQVTQMGQEVILRCVPISNHLYFYWYRQILGQKVEFLVSFYNNEISEKSEIFDDQFSVERPDGSNFTLKIRSTKLEDSAMYFCASSYTDSNQPQHFGDGTRLSIL.

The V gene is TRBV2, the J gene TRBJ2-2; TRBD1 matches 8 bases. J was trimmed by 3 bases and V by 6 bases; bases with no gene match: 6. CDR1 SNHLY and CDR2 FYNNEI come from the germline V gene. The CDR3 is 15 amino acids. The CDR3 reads CASREGDRYTGELFF. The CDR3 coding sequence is TGTGCCAGCAGGGAGGGGGACAGGTACACCGGGGAGCTGTTTTTT. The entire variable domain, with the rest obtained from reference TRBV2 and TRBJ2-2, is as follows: EPEVTQTPSHQVTQMGQEVILRCVPISNHLYFYWYRQILGQKVEFLVSFYNNEISEKSEIFDDQFSVERPDGSNFTLKIRSTKLEDSAMYFCASREGDRYTGELFFGEGSRLTVL.

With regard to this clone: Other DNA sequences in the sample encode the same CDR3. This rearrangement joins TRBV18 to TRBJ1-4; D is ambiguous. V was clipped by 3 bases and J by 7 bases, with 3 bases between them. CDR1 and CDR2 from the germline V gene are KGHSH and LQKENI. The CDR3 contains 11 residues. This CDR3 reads CASSPGEKLFF. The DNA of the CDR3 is TGTGCCAGCTCACCCGGTGAAAAACTGTTTTTT.

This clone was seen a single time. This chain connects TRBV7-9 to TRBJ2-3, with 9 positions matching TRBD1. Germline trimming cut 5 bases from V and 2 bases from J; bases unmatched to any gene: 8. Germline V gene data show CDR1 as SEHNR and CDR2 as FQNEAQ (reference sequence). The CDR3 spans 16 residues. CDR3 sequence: CASSPDRGANTDTQYF. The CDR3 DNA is TGTGCCAGCAGCCCCGACAGGGGGGCGAACACAGATACGCAGTATTTT. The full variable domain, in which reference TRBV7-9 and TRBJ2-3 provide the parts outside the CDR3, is DTGVSQNPRHKITKRGQNVTFRCDPISEHNRLYWYRQTLGQGPEFLTYFQNEAQLEKSRLLSDRFSAERPKGSFSTLEIQRTEQGDSAMYLCASSPDRGANTDTQYFGPGTRLTVL.

CDR3 DNA: TGTGCCAGCAGTGAGAGCCCGAACACCGGGGAGCTGTTTTTT. This gives the protein CASSESPNTGELFF. This chain connects TRBV28 to TRBJ2-2, with D unresolved. V shed 5 bases and J shed 0 bases, with 7 bases lying between them. The CDR3 length is 14 residues. Germline CDR1 and CDR2: MDHEN and SYDVKM.